These 27 T cell receptor beta chains came from one sample sequenced in a study of monozygotic twins with inflammatory bowel disease. Following a re-call of the 5' RACE reads, TCRdb has one entry per CDR3 protein and lacks DNA. The sample data list some 160,000 distinct CDR3 sequences. Sequencing input: blood. The source is a human donor with ulcerative colitis or Crohn's disease, or a healthy co-twin of an affected twin (not recorded which).

CDR3 sequence: CASSLLVSNEQFF. The rearrangement uses TRBV12-3 or TRBV12-4 and TRBJ2-1. The CDR3 spans 13 residues.

The V call is TRBV7-9, the J call TRBJ1-4; checking the TCRdb D call of TRBD1 is not possible without DNA. The CDR3 sequence is 13 residues long. Germline V gene sequence: CDR1 SEHNR, CDR2 FQNEAQ (reference sequence). CDR3 sequence reads: CASSLTGEEKLFF.

CDR3 sequence: CASGAGSYEQYF. V and J are TRBV6-6 and TRBJ2-7; as DNA is missing, the TRBD1 call by TCRdb cannot be tested. Germline CDR1 reads MNHNY; CDR2 reads SVGAGI (reference sequence). The CDR3 has 12 residues.

The V call is TRBV3-1, the J call TRBJ2-2; lacking DNA, the TRBD2 call made by TCRdb goes unchecked. CDR3 length equals 20 residues. Germline V gene data show CDR1 as LGHDT and CDR2 as YNNKEL (reference sequence). CDR3 in amino acids: CASRKELYPGLAAQEGELFF. The entire variable domain, with the rest obtained from reference TRBV3-1 and TRBJ2-2, is as follows: DTAVSQTPKYLVTQMGNDKSIKCEQNLGHDTMYWYKQDSKKFLKIMFSYNNKELIINETVPNRFSPKSPDKAHLNLHINSLELGDSAVYFCASRKELYPGLAAQEGELFFGEGSRLTVL.

The chain joins TRBV4-1 to TRBJ2-7; TCRdb's D call, TRBD2, is unchecked because there is no DNA. CDR1 is MGHRA, CDR2 YSYEKL, per germline. This CDR3 has 16 amino acids. The CDR3 reads CASSQGTSGTPYEQYF.

The chain couples TRBV3-1 to TRBJ2-3; as DNA is missing, the TRBD2 call by TCRdb cannot be tested. CDR3 length equals 17 residues. Germline V gene sequence: CDR1 LGHDT, CDR2 YNNKEL (reference sequence). The CDR3 loop is CASSHLTSGGGTDTQYF.

The chain uses TRBV20-1 and TRBJ2-5; TCRdb indicates TRBD1, and absent DNA this call remains unverified. Germline V lookup: CDR1 DFQATT, CDR2 SNEGSKA (reference sequence). CDR3 length: 17 residues. The CDR3 loop reads CSAREAFGNRGQETQYF.

V usage is TRBV5-1 and J usage is TRBJ2-5; the TCRdb D gene call, TRBD2, has no DNA to confirm it. Germline loops: CDR1 SGHRS, CDR2 YFSETQ. This CDR3 comprises 14 residues. CDR3 protein: CASSFLGERETQYF.

The chain combines TRBV28 with TRBJ2-3; TCRdb reports TRBD1, a call that lacks DNA to check it against. Germline CDR1 MDHEN, CDR2 SYDVKM. The CDR3 consists of 15 residues. CDR3 residues: CAIQGGTATTDTQYF.

The chain uses TRBV5-1 and TRBJ2-7; lacking DNA, the TRBD2 call made by TCRdb goes unchecked. Germline values: CDR1 SGHRS, CDR2 YFSETQ. CDR3 length equals 15 residues. This CDR3 is CASSSQGRSSYEQYF.

This rearrangement joins TRBV4-1 to TRBJ1-2. The germline V gene encodes CDR1 MGHRA and CDR2 YSYEKL. The CDR3 covers 12 residues. CDR3 amino acids: CASSQGRNGYTF.

The rearrangement links TRBV28 to TRBJ2-7; with no DNA, the TCRdb D assignment of TRBD1 cannot be verified. The CDR3 has 13 amino acids. The V gene's germline CDR1 is MDHEN and CDR2 SYDVKM. The CDR3 reads CASKGGRTYEQYF.

V gene TRBV11-2 combines with J gene TRBJ2-3; TCRdb outputs TRBD2, but without DNA this stays unchecked. Germline CDR1 SGHAT, CDR2 FQNNGV. The CDR3 runs to 20 residues. CDR3 sequence: CASSLGAGASGRASTDTQYF.

This chain joins TRBV6-1 and TRBJ1-5. CDR1 is MNHNS and CDR2 is SASEGT in the germline V gene. This CDR3 is 15 amino acids long. CDR3 protein: CASSEAIGGGQPQHF.

The chain uses TRBV12-3 or TRBV12-4 and TRBJ2-5; TCRdb selects TRBD1, and the lack of DNA leaves this call unchecked. The length of the CDR3 is 13 residues. The CDR3 reads CASSPDTQETQYF.

The chain carries TRBV2 and TRBJ1-5. Germline V lookup: CDR1 SNHLY, CDR2 FYNNEI. The CDR3 contains 15 residues. The CDR3 sequence: CASSEQPNSNQPQHF. Supplemented by reference TRBV2 and TRBJ1-5, the full variable domain reads EPEVTQTPSHQVTQMGQEVILRCVPISNHLYFYWYRQILGQKVEFLVSFYNNEISEKSEIFDDQFSVERPDGSNFTLKIRSTKLEDSAMYFCASSEQPNSNQPQHFGDGTRLSIL.

The chain combines TRBV20-1 with TRBJ2-1; the TCRdb call, TRBD2, lacks DNA for checking. The CDR3 covers 14 residues. CDR1 and CDR2 from the germline V gene are DFQATT and SNEGSKA (reference sequence). Here the CDR3 reads CSATPPAYNNEQFF.

This chain joins TRBV7-3 and TRBJ2-1; the D call of TRBD2 rests on TCRdb alone, since no DNA is present to check it. The CDR3 has 14 residues. Germline CDR1 is SGHTA and CDR2 is FQGTGA. CDR3 sequence: CASSEHPGGNEQFF.

This sequence joins TRBV19 and TRBJ2-1; with no DNA, the TCRdb D assignment of TRBD1 cannot be verified. The CDR3 is 15 amino acids. The germline V gene has CDR1 LNHDA and CDR2 SQIVND (reference sequence). The CDR3 sequence: CASSSDPGQVNEQFF. Looking up the rest from reference TRBV19 and TRBJ2-1 gives the full variable domain: DGGITQSPKYLFRKEGQNVTLSCEQNLNHDAMYWYRQDPGQGLRLIYYSQIVNDFQKGDIAEGYSVSREKKESFPLTVTSAQKNPTAFYLCASSSDPGQVNEQFFGPGTRLTVL.

This chain links TRBV5-1 with TRBJ2-3; lacking DNA, the TRBD2 call made by TCRdb goes unchecked. The CDR3 is 16 residues long. CDR1 is SGHRS, CDR2 YFSETQ, per germline. CDR3 sequence reads: CASCDRASGRGDTQYF.

The rearrangement joins TRBV7-2 to TRBJ1-2; TCRdb's D call, TRBD1, is unchecked because there is no DNA. Germline-derived CDR1 and CDR2 are SGHTA and FQGNSA. This CDR3 comprises 15 residues. Here the CDR3 reads CASTGGGVRNYGYTF. Looking up the rest from reference TRBV7-2 and TRBJ1-2 gives the full variable domain: GAGVSQSPSNKVTEKGKDVELRCDPISGHTALYWYRQSLGQGLEFLIYFQGNSAPDKSGLPSDRFSAERTGGSVSTLTIQRTQQEDSAVYLCASTGGGVRNYGYTFGSGTRLTVV.

The rearrangement joins TRBV5-1 to TRBJ2-1; TCRdb indicates TRBD1, and absent DNA this call remains unverified. CDR1 and CDR2 from the germline V gene are SGHRS and YFSETQ. The CDR3 length is 15 residues. This chain's CDR3 is CASSLSGGLYNEQFF.

The J gene is TRBJ2-3, the V gene TRBV7-2; the TCRdb D gene call, TRBD2, has no DNA to confirm it. The CDR3 covers 15 residues. CDR1 is SGHTA and CDR2 is FQGNSA in the germline V gene. This chain's CDR3 is CASSLRGAHTDTQYF.

The chain links TRBV20-1 to TRBJ2-7. CDR3 size: 15 residues. Germline V gene data show CDR1 as DFQATT and CDR2 as SNEGSKA (reference sequence). CDR3: CSAQGMDRRSYEQYF.

The gene calls are TRBV10-3 and TRBJ2-3; as DNA is missing, the TRBD2 call by TCRdb cannot be tested. The CDR3 runs to 18 residues. Germline V gene data show CDR1 as ENHRY and CDR2 as SYGVKD. The CDR3: CAISESRRLAGGTDTQYF.

The chain combines TRBV3-1 with TRBJ1-2. CDR1 is LGHDT and CDR2 is YNNKEL in the germline V gene (reference sequence). This CDR3 spans 14 amino acids. CDR3 sequence: CASSLGTSNYGYTF.

The chain is built from TRBV20-1 and TRBJ1-1; TCRdb proposes TRBD1, but this gene call is untestable without DNA. Germline V gene sequence: CDR1 DFQATT, CDR2 SNEGSKA (reference sequence). This CDR3 has 14 residues. The CDR3 spells CSAGQGNMNTEAFF.